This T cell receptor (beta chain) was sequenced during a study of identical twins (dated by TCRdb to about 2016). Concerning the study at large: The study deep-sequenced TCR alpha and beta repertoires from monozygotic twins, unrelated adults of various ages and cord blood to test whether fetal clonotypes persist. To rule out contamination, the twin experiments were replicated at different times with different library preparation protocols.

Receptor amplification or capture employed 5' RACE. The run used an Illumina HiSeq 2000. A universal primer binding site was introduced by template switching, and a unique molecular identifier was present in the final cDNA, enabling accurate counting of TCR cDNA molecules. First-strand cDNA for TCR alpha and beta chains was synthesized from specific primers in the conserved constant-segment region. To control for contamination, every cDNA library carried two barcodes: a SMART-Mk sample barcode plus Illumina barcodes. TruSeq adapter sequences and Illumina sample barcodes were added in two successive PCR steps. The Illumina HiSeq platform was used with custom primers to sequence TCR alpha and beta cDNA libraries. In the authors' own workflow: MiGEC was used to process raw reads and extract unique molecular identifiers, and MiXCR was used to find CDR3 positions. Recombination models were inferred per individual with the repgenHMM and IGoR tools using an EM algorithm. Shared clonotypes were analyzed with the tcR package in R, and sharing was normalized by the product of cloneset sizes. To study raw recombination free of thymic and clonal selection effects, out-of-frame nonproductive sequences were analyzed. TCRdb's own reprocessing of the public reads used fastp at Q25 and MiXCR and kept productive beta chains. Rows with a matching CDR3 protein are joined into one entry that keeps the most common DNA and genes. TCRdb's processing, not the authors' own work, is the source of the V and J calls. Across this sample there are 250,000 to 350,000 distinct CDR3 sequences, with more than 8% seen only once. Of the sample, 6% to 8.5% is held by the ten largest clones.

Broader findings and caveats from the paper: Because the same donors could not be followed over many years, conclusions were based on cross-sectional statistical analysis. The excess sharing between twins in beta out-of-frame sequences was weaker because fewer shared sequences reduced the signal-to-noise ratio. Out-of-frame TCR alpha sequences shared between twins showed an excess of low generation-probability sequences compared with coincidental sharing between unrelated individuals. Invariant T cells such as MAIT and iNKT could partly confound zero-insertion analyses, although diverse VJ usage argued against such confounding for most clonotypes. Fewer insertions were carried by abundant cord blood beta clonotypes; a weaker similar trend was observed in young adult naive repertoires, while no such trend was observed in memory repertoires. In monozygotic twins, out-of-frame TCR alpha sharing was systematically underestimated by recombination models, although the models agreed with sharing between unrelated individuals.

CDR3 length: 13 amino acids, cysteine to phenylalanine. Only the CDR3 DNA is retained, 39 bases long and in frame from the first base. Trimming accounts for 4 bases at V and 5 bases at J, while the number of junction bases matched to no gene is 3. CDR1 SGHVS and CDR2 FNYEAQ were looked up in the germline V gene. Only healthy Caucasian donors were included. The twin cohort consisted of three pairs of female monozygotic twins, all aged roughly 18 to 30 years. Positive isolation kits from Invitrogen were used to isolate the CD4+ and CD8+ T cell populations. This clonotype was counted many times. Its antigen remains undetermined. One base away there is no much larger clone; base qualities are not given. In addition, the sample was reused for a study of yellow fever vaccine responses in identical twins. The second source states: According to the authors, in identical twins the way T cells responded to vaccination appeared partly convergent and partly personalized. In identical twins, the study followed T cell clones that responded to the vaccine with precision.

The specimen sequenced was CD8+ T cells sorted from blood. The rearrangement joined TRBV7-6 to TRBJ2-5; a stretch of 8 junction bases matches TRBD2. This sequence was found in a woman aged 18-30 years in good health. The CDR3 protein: CASSSGGGETQYF. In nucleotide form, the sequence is TGTGCCAGCAGCTCCGGGGGGGGGGAGACCCAGTACTTC.